This entry concerns a single T cell receptor beta chain. Genomic DNA templated the TCR beta VDJ and CDR3 profiling. Via MiXCR, TCRdb re-called the reads, giving one row per CDR3 protein. The sample consists of some 150,000 distinct CDR3 sequences, roughly half of them appearing once. The data stem from a study of CD8+CD57+ T cells in acquired aplastic anemia. Whoever was chosen for sequencing had shown CD8+CD57+ cell expansion by flow cytometry. The CDR3 is made up of 12 amino acids. Per germline, CDR1 SGHRS and CDR2 YFSETQ. The ends were cut back, 4 bases at V and 4 bases at J, with 9 bases in the middle.

This chain links TRBV5-1 with TRBJ2-7; no clear D. This clonotype was sampled from a human donor with aplastic anemia. Sequencing was done on a sample of sorted CD4+, CD8+, or CD8+CD57+ T cells (not recorded which) from PBMCs. In nucleotides, the CDR3 is TGCGCCAGCAGCCTGAAGGATTACGAGCAGTACTTC. It specifies CASSLKDYEQYF.